What follows is one T cell receptor (beta chain) and its context. The antigen this receptor binds is unknown. It has no much larger one-base neighbor in the sample; base qualities were not kept. TCRbeta CDR3 regions were amplified from genomic DNA by means of the immunoSEQ Assay, a bias-controlled multiplex PCR. Per the authors' processing: Nucleated cell counts per sample were estimated from amplification of reference gene primers within the assay. To quantify the absolute abundance of each unique TCRbeta CDR3 rearrangement, sequence reads were collapsed and filtered. For each sample, productive Simpson clonality was calculated as the square root of Simpson's diversity index across productive rearrangements. What TCRdb holds here is the immuneACCESS table cut down to in-frame rearrangements. Part of the clones is not present; checked against another copy, under half of the missing clones reflect an unresolved V gene, and the others are unexplained. The V and J calls and clone size come from that table; D and trimming were worked out from the DNA. The sample table contains around 160,000 clones; only one count was recorded for roughly nine tenths of them. Less than 3% of the sample is in the top ten clones.

Whole blood was collected in K2EDTA tubes by collaborating institutions according to the institutions' own protocols. Collaborator samples were shipped for TCRbeta analysis as frozen whole blood, isolated PBMCs, or DNA extracted from either sample type. This entry belongs to a study of blood T cell repertoires in COVID-19 (dated by TCRdb to about 2020). Study-wide context: Samples from collaborators originated in the United States, Italy and Spain and spanned both the acute and convalescent phases of COVID-19. Sample metadata almost always included a de-identified subject ID, COVID-19 status, age in years and sex. Where HLA class I and class II types were available, the types were taken from metadata supplied by the sample provider, not from assay-based typing. Samples came from the ongoing ImmuneRACE study (first 160 participants) plus 1,254 subjects from 6 global collaborators. A freely available public database, intended as a resource for researchers studying the immune response to SARS-CoV-2, is where the repertoires were released. The dataset comprised deeply sampled blood TCRbeta repertoires from subjects exposed to, actively infected with, or recovered from COVID-19. The material from the prospective study consisted of cDNA or gDNA derived from T cells, B-cell-depleted T cells, or PBMCs.

The paper's findings and limits, for the study overall: Clinical and demographic metadata were provided uncurated, with the amount varying by source and participant.

V is reduced by 5 bases and J by 2 bases, leaving a spacing of 11 bases between them. The CDR3 has 14 amino acids, counting the end cysteine and phenylalanine. The CDR3 DNA has 42 bases and is translated from base 1. CDR1 and CDR2, looked up from the germline V gene (reference sequence), are MNHEY and SMNVEV. The sequence links TRBV27 to TRBJ2-3; perhaps TRBD1 is the D gene, with 5 bases matching. Source material: peripheral blood. The TCR comes from a man between 60 and 75 years old with acute or convalescent COVID-19. The nucleotide sequence is TGTGCCAGCAGTCCGCCAGGGCTCACAGATACGCAGTATTTT. Its protein is CASSPPGLTDTQYF.